This T cell receptor (beta chain) was recovered during a study of molecular identifiers for immune sequencing clone quantification. Study-wide results and limits: Jurkat TCR RNA from one cell was spiked into around 1 million naive cells, and it was reportedly detectable there. In naive cells, clones above 20 RNA copies held under 1% of molecules, whereas in effector cells they held over 99%.

This clonotype was seen many times. The antigen is not known. The CDR3 length is 16 residues. V dropped 2 bases and J dropped 3 bases, with 14 bases sitting between them. CDR1 is SGHNT and CDR2 is YYREEE in the germline V gene (reference sequence). Listed TCR primers and previously described methods were used for bulk TCR libraries. TCRdb used MiXCR to reprocess the PCR reads, holding one entry per CDR3 protein. The data hold about 640,000 distinct CDR3 sequences, with less than 20% observed a single time. A CD8+CD4-CCR7+CD45RA+ gate was used to sort naive CD8 T cells. The chain carries TRBV5-4 and TRBJ2-2, with D possibly matching TRBD2 (7 bases). The TCR originated in a human donor in good health. Some libraries in this study had Jurkat cell RNA spiked in. The specimen was naive CD8+ T cells from blood, with Jurkat cell RNA spiked in. Subset defined: FACS-sorted CD8+CD4-CCR7+CD45RA+ naive T cells. In DNA, the CDR3 is TGTGCCAGCAGCTTTTTTGGGAGGGGGGACACCGGGGAGCTGTTTTTT. Residues: CASSFFGRGDTGELFF.